One and the same sample provided the 9 T cell receptor beta chains below, sequenced in a study of T cell repertoires in aging, cancer and after chemotherapy. The template was genomic DNA from peripheral blood, not RNA. Rearranged V-D-J TRB sequences were amplified with a mixed TRB-A/B primer pool. TCRdb analysed the multiplex PCR reads with MiXCR anew, one entry per CDR3 protein. This table has some 19,000 distinct CDR3 sequences, less than 45% appearing once. Sample: blood. The receptors originated from a human donor with a solid tumor.

The V and J genes are TRBV5-6 and TRBJ1-5; no firm D call. V was cut by 0 bases and J by 1 base, with 8 bases left in between. Germline V gene lookup returns CDR1 SGHDT and CDR2 YYEEEE. The CDR3 contains 15 residues. CDR3 bases: TGTGCCAGCAGCTTGGCTACAATAAGCAATCAGCCCCAGCATTTT. It yields the protein CASSLATISNQPQHF.

This clonotype has only one observation. This chain joins TRBV12-3 or TRBV12-4 and TRBJ2-3; 7 bases agree with TRBD2. V shed 7 bases and J 1 base; nucleotides not matched to a gene: 11. This CDR3 is 16 amino acids long. CDR3 sequence (DNA): TGTGCCAGCACCCACCCGGGCGGGGGAGGCACAGATACGCAGTATTTT. This translates into CASTHPGGGGTDTQYF.

This chain links TRBV18 with TRBJ2-6; no reliable D call. The V gene lost 0 bases and the J gene lost 0 bases, with 6 bases spanning the gap. This CDR3 spans 16 amino acids. CDR1 KGHSH and CDR2 LQKENI come from the germline V gene. This chain's CDR3 is CASSPPVYSGANVLTF. As DNA, the CDR3 is TGTGCCAGCTCACCACCGGTATACTCTGGGGCCAACGTCCTGACTTTC. Variable domain in full (rest from reference TRBV18 and TRBJ2-6): NAGVMQNPRHLVRRRGQEARLRCSPMKGHSHVYWYRQLPEEGLKFMVYLQKENIIDESGMPKERFSAEFPKEGPSILRIQQVVRGDSAAYFCASSPPVYSGANVLTFGAGSRLTVL.

The rearrangement joins TRBV20-1 to TRBJ1-5; D unresolved. This CDR3 has 14 residues. V lost 1 base, J lost 2 bases, and 9 bases lay in between. The germline V gene has CDR1 DFQATT and CDR2 SNEGSKA (reference sequence). CDR3 sequence reads: CSARVGQRNQPQHF. CDR3 sequence (DNA): TGCAGTGCTAGAGTTGGGCAACGCAATCAGCCCCAGCATTTT.

The chain employs TRBV7-2 and TRBJ2-3, with 8 bases lining up with TRBD1. Germline assignment: CDR1 SGHTA and CDR2 FQGNSA. The CDR3 has 14 amino acids. V lost 8 bases, J lost 6 bases, and 10 bases stayed unmatched. The CDR3 here is CASGQQGARDTQYF. DNA of the CDR3: TGTGCCAGCGGCCAGCAGGGGGCGCGGGATACGCAGTATTTT.

Comments on this clonotype: A read error may explain this, as a much larger clone is one base away. CDR3 sequence reads: CASGIVGTDTQYF. CDR3 sequence (DNA): TGTGCCAGTGGTATAGTGGGGACAGATACGCAGTATTTT. V usage is TRBV19 and J usage is TRBJ2-3; no clear D. Germline CDR1 LNHDA, CDR2 SQIVND (reference sequence). The CDR3 covers 13 residues.

The genes are TRBV20-1 and TRBJ2-6, with unresolved D. V was shortened by 5 bases and J by 0 bases, with 14 bases between the two germline ends. In germline, CDR1 is DFQATT, CDR2 SNEGSKA (reference sequence). The CDR3 loop spans 16 amino acids. CDR3 DNA: TGCAGTGCTGATGGATCCATCTCCTCTGGGGCCAACGTCCTGACTTTC. It is translated as CSADGSISSGANVLTF.

The chain couples TRBV10-3 to TRBJ2-3; the match to TRBD1 covers 9 bases. Germline V CDR1 and CDR2: ENHRY, SYGVKD. This CDR3 is built from 15 residues. V was clipped by 6 bases and J by 1 base; unmatched bases: 5. DNA for the CDR3: TGTGCCATCAGCACAGGGGGCGCGGGCACAGATACGCAGTATTTT. It is translated as CAISTGGAGTDTQYF.

The chain joins TRBV7-2 to TRBJ2-7, with D uncertain. The CDR3 extends over 11 amino acids. V lost 4 bases and J 4 bases, leaving 5 bases between the germline ends. Germline values: CDR1 SGHTA, CDR2 FQGNSA. The CDR3 nucleotides are TGTGCCAGCAGCTCGACATACGAGCAGTACTTC. It is translated as CASSSTYEQYF.